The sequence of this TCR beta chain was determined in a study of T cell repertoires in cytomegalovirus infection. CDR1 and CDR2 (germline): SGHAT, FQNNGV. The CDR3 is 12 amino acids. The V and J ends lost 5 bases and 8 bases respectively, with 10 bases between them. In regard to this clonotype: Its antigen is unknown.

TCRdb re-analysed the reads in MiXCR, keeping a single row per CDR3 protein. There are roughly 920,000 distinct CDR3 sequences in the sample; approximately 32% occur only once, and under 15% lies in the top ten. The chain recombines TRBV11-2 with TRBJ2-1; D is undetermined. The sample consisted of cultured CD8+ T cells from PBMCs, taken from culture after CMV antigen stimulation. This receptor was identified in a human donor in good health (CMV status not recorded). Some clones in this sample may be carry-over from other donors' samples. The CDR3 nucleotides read TGTGCCAGCAGCGCTAAAAGGGATGAGCAGTTCTTC. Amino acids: CASSAKRDEQFF.